The 8 T cell receptor beta chains listed next were all sequenced from one sample in a study of blood T cell repertoires in COVID-19. Measured with immunoSEQ multiplex PCR; TCRdb has only the in-frame clones, and not every one. This table has 75,000 to 95,000 clones, roughly 88% appearing once. The sample comprised peripheral blood. All receptors derive from a man aged 60 to 69 with acute or convalescent COVID-19.

This rearrangement joins TRBV28 to TRBJ1-1; D is unresolved. Between the trimmed V and J ends, which lost 4 bases and 0 bases, there was a span of 12 bases. CDR1 is MDHEN and CDR2 is SYDVKM in the germline V gene. This CDR3 region has 15 residues. The CDR3, as DNA: TGTGCCAGCAGTTGTCGAACTTGTATGAACACTGAAGCTTTCTTT. Protein product: CASSCRTCMNTEAFF.

The V gene is TRBV5-4, the J gene TRBJ2-1; 8 bases line up with TRBD2. J gave up 7 bases and V 3 bases, and 9 bases lay outside the gene matches. CDR1 and CDR2 (germline): SGHNT, YYREEE (reference sequence). The CDR3 loop spans 15 amino acids. CDR3 DNA sequence: TGTGCCAGCAGCTCGAGGACTAGCTTTCCTAATGAGCAGTTCTTC. This sequence encodes CASSSRTSFPNEQFF.

The gene calls are TRBV7-9 and TRBJ2-7; possible D gene TRBD2, 6 bases. The V end lost 4 bases, the J end lost 2 bases, and 12 bases lay between the germline ends. The CDR3 loop spans 14 amino acids. Germline V gene lookup returns CDR1 SEHNR and CDR2 FQNEAQ (reference sequence). The CDR3 DNA is TGTGCCAGCAGCTCCGGAGGGCGACCCTACGAGCAGTACTTC. This sequence encodes CASSSGGRPYEQYF.

The V and J genes are TRBV9 and TRBJ1-1; D is uncertain. V lost 4 bases to trimming and J lost 0 bases, with 16 bases between them. The CDR3 extends over 16 amino acids. Germline V gene lookup returns CDR1 SGDLS and CDR2 YYNGEE. The CDR3: CASSPMGGFMNTEAFF. CDR3 DNA: TGTGCCAGCAGCCCCATGGGAGGGTTTATGAACACTGAAGCTTTCTTT.

The chain carries TRBV28 and TRBJ1-4; D is ambiguous. The ends were cut back, 9 bases at V and 8 bases at J, with 10 bases in the middle. This CDR3 spans 11 amino acids. The germline V gene encodes CDR1 MDHEN and CDR2 SYDVKM. CDR3 in amino acids: CASRGLEKLFF. The CDR3 nucleotides are TGTGCCAGTCGAGGTTTGGAAAAACTGTTTTTT.

V usage is TRBV7-9 and J usage is TRBJ1-1; TRBD1 matches at 7 bases. Germline loops: CDR1 SEHNR, CDR2 FQNEAQ (reference sequence). Trimming removed 3 bases from V and 1 base from J; junction bases left unmatched: 11. This CDR3 is built from 17 residues. For the CDR3, the DNA is TGTGCCAGCAGCTTCCCATTGACAGGGACGGAGAACACTGAAGCTTTCTTT. Residues: CASSFPLTGTENTEAFF.

The chain links TRBV28 to TRBJ1-5; D call uncertain. Trimming removed 5 bases at V and 6 bases at J, with 11 bases between. CDR1 MDHEN and CDR2 SYDVKM come from the germline V gene. The CDR3 contains 13 residues. The chain's CDR3 is CASSNLGSQPQHF. Written as DNA, the CDR3 is TGTGCCAGCAGTAACCTCGGGAGTCAGCCCCAGCATTTT.

This chain uses TRBV19 with TRBJ1-2, with D tentatively TRBD1 (5 bases). Germline V lookup: CDR1 LNHDA, CDR2 SQIVND (reference sequence). This CDR3 spans 16 amino acids. With 5 bases removed from V and 7 bases from J, the gap between germline ends came to 23 bases. CDR3 loop: CASSLELQGRGGGYTF. The CDR3, as DNA: TGTGCCAGTAGTCTCGAATTGCAGGGTAGAGGCGGTGGCTACACCTTC.